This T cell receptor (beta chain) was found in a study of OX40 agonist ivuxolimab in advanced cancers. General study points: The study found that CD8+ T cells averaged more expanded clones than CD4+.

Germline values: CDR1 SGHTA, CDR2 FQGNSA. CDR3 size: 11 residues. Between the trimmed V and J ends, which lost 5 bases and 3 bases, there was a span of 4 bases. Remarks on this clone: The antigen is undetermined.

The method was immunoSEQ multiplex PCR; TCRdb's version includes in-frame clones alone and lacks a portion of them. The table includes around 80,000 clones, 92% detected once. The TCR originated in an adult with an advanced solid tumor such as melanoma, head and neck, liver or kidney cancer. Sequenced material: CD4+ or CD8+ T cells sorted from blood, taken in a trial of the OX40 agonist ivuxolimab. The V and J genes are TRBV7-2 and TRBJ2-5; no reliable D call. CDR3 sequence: CASSSKETQYF. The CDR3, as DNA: TGTGCCAGCAGCAGTAAAGAGACCCAGTACTTC.